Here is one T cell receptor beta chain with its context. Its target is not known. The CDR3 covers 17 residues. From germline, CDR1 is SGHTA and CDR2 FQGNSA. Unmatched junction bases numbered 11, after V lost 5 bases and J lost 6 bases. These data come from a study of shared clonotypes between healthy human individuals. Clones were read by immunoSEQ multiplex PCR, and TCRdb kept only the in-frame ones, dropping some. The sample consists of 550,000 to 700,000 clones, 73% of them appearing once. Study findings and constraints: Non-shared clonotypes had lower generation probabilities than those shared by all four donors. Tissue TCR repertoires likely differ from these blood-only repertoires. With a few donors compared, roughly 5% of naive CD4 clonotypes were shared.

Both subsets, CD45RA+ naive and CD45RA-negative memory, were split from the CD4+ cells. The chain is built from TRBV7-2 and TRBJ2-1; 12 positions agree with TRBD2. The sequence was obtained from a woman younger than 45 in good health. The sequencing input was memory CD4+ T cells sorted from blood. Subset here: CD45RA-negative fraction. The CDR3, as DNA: TGTGCCAGCAGCCTACGACTAGCGGGAGTAGGTACCAATGAGCAGTTCTTC. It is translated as CASSLRLAGVGTNEQFF. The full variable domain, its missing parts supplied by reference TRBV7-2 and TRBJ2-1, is GAGVSQSPSNKVTEKGKDVELRCDPISGHTALYWYRQSLGQGLEFLIYFQGNSAPDKSGLPSDRFSAERTGGSVSTLTIQRTQQEDSAVYLCASSLRLAGVGTNEQFFGPGTRLTVL.